The 27 T cell receptor beta chains reported below all come from one sample, sequenced in a study of T cell repertoires in cytomegalovirus infection. TCRdb fed the reads into MiXCR, producing one record per CDR3 protein. The sample shows roughly 80,000 distinct CDR3 sequences, under 30% of them seen only once. No antigens are known for them. Specimen: CD8+ T cells from cultured PBMCs, collected from culture after CMV antigen stimulation. These TCRs come from a human donor in good health (CMV status not recorded). Some clones in this sample may be carry-over from other donors' samples.

This clonotype was counted only a few times. The chain carries TRBV27 and TRBJ2-5, with 7 bases that match TRBD2. V dropped 5 bases and J dropped 1; count of bases not matched to a gene: 7. The germline V gene has CDR1 MNHEY and CDR2 SMNVEV (reference sequence). The length of the CDR3 is 15 residues. The CDR3 region is CASSRWAGVQETQYF. The CDR3 bases are TGTGCCAGCAGTCGCTGGGCGGGGGTCCAAGAGACCCAGTACTTC.

In regard to this clonotype: This could be a read error, since a much larger clone is one nucleotide away. The rearrangement uses TRBV7-8 and TRBJ2-1; 10 nucleotides align to TRBD1. Germline CDR1 SGHVS, CDR2 FQNEAQ. The CDR3 spans 15 residues. Here the CDR3 reads CAGSQGQGHYNEQFF. CDR3 bases: TGTGCCGGCAGCCAGGGACAGGGGCATTACAATGAGCAGTTCTTC. Filled out from reference TRBV7-8 and TRBJ2-1, the complete variable domain reads GAGVSQSPRYKVAKRGQDVALRCDPISGHVSLFWYQQALGQGPEFLTYFQNEAQLDKSGLPSDRFFAERPEGSVSTLKIQRTQQEDSAVYLCAGSQGQGHYNEQFFGPGTRLTVL.

The gene calls are TRBV3-1 and TRBJ2-1; D not certain. Trimming cost V 4 bases and J 5 bases, with 6 bases left between them. The CDR3 has 12 amino acids. Germline lookup yields CDR1 LGHDT and CDR2 YNNKEL (reference sequence). CDR3 nucleotide sequence: TGTGCCAGCAGCCCGACCAACAATGAGCAGTTCTTC. Translation: CASSPTNNEQFF.

The chain couples TRBV4-3 to TRBJ2-7; 9 bases align to TRBD1. The length of the CDR3 is 15 residues. With V trimmed by 2 bases and J by 4 bases, 6 bases remained unmatched. CDR1 and CDR2 from the germline V gene are LGHNA and YSLEER. The CDR3 coding sequence is TGCGCCAGCAGCCAATGGACAGGGGAGGGATACGAGCAGTACTTC. This translates into CASSQWTGEGYEQYF.

The chain uses TRBV30 and TRBJ1-1; no definite D call. The V gene's germline CDR1 is GTSNPN and CDR2 SVGIG (reference sequence). The ends were cut back, 0 bases at V and 8 bases at J, with 7 bases in the middle. The CDR3 consists of 11 residues. CDR3 coding DNA: TGTGCCTGGAGTGTACCGGGAGAAGCTTTCTTT. Its protein product is CAWSVPGEAFF.

The rearrangement joins TRBV15 to TRBJ1-2; 9 bases agree with TRBD1. The junction had 5 bases not matched to a gene; V was cut back by 4 bases and J by 2 bases. Per germline, CDR1 LNHNV and CDR2 YYDKDF (reference sequence). The CDR3 totals 15 residues. The CDR3 reads CATSNPTGGNYGYTF. CDR3 DNA: TGTGCCACCAGCAACCCGACAGGGGGAAACTATGGCTACACCTTC.

This clonotype occurred a few times. The V gene is TRBV5-1, the J gene TRBJ2-3; TRBD2 agrees at 14 bases. Trimming at V came to 3 bases and at J to 2 bases, leaving 5 bases not matched to a gene. Looked up from germline, CDR1 is SGHRS and CDR2 is YFSETQ. This CDR3 spans 17 amino acids. CDR3 sequence: CASSSGLAGAATDTQYF. CDR3 coding DNA: TGCGCCAGCAGCTCGGGACTAGCGGGGGCGGCCACAGATACGCAGTATTTT.

With regard to this clonotype: It may be a read error: a sequence one base away is much more abundant. The chain joins TRBV5-5 to TRBJ2-7; maybe TRBD1 (5 bases). This CDR3 is built from 15 residues. CDR1 is SGHKS, CDR2 YYEKEE, per germline (reference sequence). Deletions cut 0 bases from V and 2 bases from J, with 12 bases between. The CDR3 loop is CASSLEKGSPYEQYF. DNA for the CDR3: TGTGCCAGCAGCTTGGAAAAGGGGTCCCCCTACGAGCAGTACTTC.

This chain joins TRBV4-3 and TRBJ1-5; D perhaps matches TRBD1 (5 bases). Germline-derived CDR1 and CDR2 are LGHNA and YSLEER. The CDR3 runs to 15 residues. V dropped 0 bases and J dropped 4 bases, with 10 bases sitting between them. The CDR3 DNA sequence: TGCGCCAGCAGCCAAGACAGGGAGCCGAATCAGCCCCAGCATTTT. Its translation is CASSQDREPNQPQHF.

The chain uses TRBV19 and TRBJ1-1; the D gene is possibly TRBD1 (5 bases). The CDR3 covers 15 residues. Germline CDR1 and CDR2: LNHDA and SQIVND (reference sequence). With 5 bases removed from V and 0 bases from J, the gap between germline ends came to 13 bases. CDR3 protein: CASSVGDGMNTEAFF. As DNA, the CDR3 is TGTGCCAGTAGTGTGGGGGACGGAATGAACACTGAAGCTTTCTTT.

The V call is TRBV30, the J call TRBJ2-3, with a possible D match to TRBD1 (5 bases). From germline, CDR1 is GTSNPN and CDR2 SVGIG (reference sequence). The V and J ends lost 0 bases and 3 bases respectively, with 13 bases between them. The CDR3 runs to 15 residues. The CDR3 region is CAWSVAGISTDTQYF. In DNA form, the CDR3 reads TGTGCCTGGAGTGTGGCAGGGATAAGTACAGATACGCAGTATTTT.

This clonotype was counted a few times. This rearrangement joins TRBV7-9 to TRBJ1-6; no clear D. The germline gives CDR1 SEHNR, CDR2 FQNEAQ (reference sequence). This CDR3 is 11 amino acids long. Trimming removed 5 bases at V and 15 bases at J, with 11 bases between. CDR3 protein: CASSTDGVLHF. The CDR3 bases are TGTGCCAGCAGCACGGACGGAGTCCTCCACTTT.

This clonotype was found many times. This chain links TRBV7-2 with TRBJ1-4; D possibly corresponds to TRBD1 (5 bases). V was cut by 4 bases and J by 7 bases, with 7 bases left in between. Germline V gives CDR1 SGHTA, CDR2 FQGNSA. The CDR3 consists of 12 residues. The CDR3 here is CASSSQGEKLFF. Here the CDR3 DNA reads TGTGCCAGCAGCTCGCAGGGTGAAAAACTGTTTTTT.

The chain recombines TRBV15 with TRBJ2-1; D may be TRBD2 (6 bases). Germline-derived CDR1 and CDR2 are LNHNV and YYDKDF (reference sequence). The germline V and J ends were trimmed by 2 bases and 4 bases, with 18 bases remaining between them. The CDR3 has 17 amino acids. CDR3 coding DNA: TGTGCCACCAGCAGAAGTACTGGGACTGGCTCTTACAATGAGCAGTTCTTC. It translates to CATSRSTGTGSYNEQFF.

This clonotype was counted ten times or more. The V call is TRBV11-2, the J call TRBJ1-1, with D uncertain. CDR1 and CDR2 from the germline V gene are SGHAT and FQNNGV. V was trimmed by 5 bases and J by 5 bases, leaving 18 bases between them. The CDR3 has 15 residues. The CDR3 spells CASSLLQSAGTEAFF. For the CDR3, the DNA is TGTGCCAGCAGCCTCCTCCAAAGCGCGGGGACTGAAGCTTTCTTT.

This clonotype was seen many times. The V call is TRBV9, the J call TRBJ2-1, with D possibly being TRBD1 (6 bases). V was trimmed by 3 bases and J by 4 bases, leaving 14 bases between them. The CDR3 loop spans 15 amino acids. Per germline, CDR1 SGDLS and CDR2 YYNGEE. The CDR3 is CASSDTGHLYNEQFF. In DNA form, the CDR3 reads TGTGCCAGCAGCGATACGGGACATTTATACAATGAGCAGTTCTTC.

This clonotype was found many times. This chain joins TRBV28 and TRBJ1-5; 7 bases are shared with TRBD1. Trimming removed 4 bases from V and 0 bases from J; junction bases left unmatched: 12. The CDR3 covers 18 residues. From germline, CDR1 is MDHEN and CDR2 SYDVKM. CDR3 region: CASSSLHGTDYSNQPQHF. The CDR3 DNA is TGTGCCAGCAGTTCCCTCCACGGGACAGACTATAGCAATCAGCCCCAGCATTTT.

This rearrangement joins TRBV20-1 to TRBJ2-3, with D uncertain. V was pared by 0 bases and J by 3 bases, with 16 bases between. Germline V gene sequence: CDR1 DFQATT, CDR2 SNEGSKA (reference sequence). The CDR3 consists of 16 residues. For the CDR3, the DNA is TGCAGTGCTAGAGAGTCCGGGCCCTTTCGAACAGATACGCAGTATTTT. Residues: CSARESGPFRTDTQYF.

This clonotype was seen more than once but under ten times. The gene calls are TRBV20-1 and TRBJ1-4; perhaps TRBD1 as D (5 bases). Germline lookup yields CDR1 DFQATT and CDR2 SNEGSKA (reference sequence). The CDR3 sequence is 13 residues long. Trimming removed 4 bases from V and 8 bases from J, with 14 bases in between. CDR3 nucleotides: TGCAGTGCTACACCAATCAACAGGGAAAAACTGTTTTTT. As protein: CSATPINREKLFF.

This sequence joins TRBV24-1 and TRBJ2-7; D remains unclear. Trimming shortened V by 7 bases and J by 3 bases, and 15 bases separated the two germline ends. Germline values: CDR1 KGHDR, CDR2 SFDVKD. The CDR3 loop spans 14 amino acids. The CDR3: CATRPPRLLYEQYF. The CDR3 coding sequence is TGTGCCACCAGGCCCCCCAGGCTGCTCTACGAGCAGTACTTC.

This clonotype was counted only a few times. The J gene is TRBJ2-1, the V gene TRBV30; D is unclear. The CDR3 has 10 amino acids. CDR1 is GTSNPN, CDR2 SVGIG, per germline (reference sequence). Trimming removed 5 bases from V and 10 bases from J, with 9 bases in between. CDR3 in amino acids: CAWSPMEQFF. The CDR3 nucleotides are TGTGCCTGGTCCCCAATGGAGCAGTTCTTC.

This clonotype was detected many times. The chain has TRBV7-2 and TRBJ2-1; TRBD2 matches at 7 bases. In germline, CDR1 is SGHTA, CDR2 FQGNSA. The ends lost 4 bases at V and 6 bases at J; junction bases unmatched: 12. CDR3 length: 16 amino acids. This CDR3 is CASSSSEGGRGNEQFF. The CDR3 DNA is TGTGCCAGCAGCTCCTCTGAGGGCGGGAGAGGCAATGAGCAGTTCTTC.

This clonotype was detected only a few times. The rearrangement links TRBV7-6 to TRBJ2-2; D is perhaps TRBD1 (5 bases). CDR1 and CDR2 (germline): SGHVS, FNYEAQ. The CDR3 runs 15 residues. Trimming took 3 bases from V and 2 from J, leaving 10 bases between them. The CDR3 DNA sequence: TGTGCCAGCAGCTTCTCGACAGACAACACCGGGGAGCTGTTTTTT. Its protein product is CASSFSTDNTGELFF.

The chain links TRBV11-2 to TRBJ2-2; D is perhaps TRBD1 or TRBD2 (5 bases each). V was trimmed by 3 bases and J by 4 bases, leaving 15 bases between them. The CDR3 runs 16 residues. From germline, CDR1 is SGHAT and CDR2 FQNNGV. The chain's CDR3 is CASSLGGGGVTGELFF. The CDR3 DNA sequence: TGTGCCAGCAGCTTGGGTGGTGGGGGTGTCACCGGGGAGCTGTTTTTT.

The J gene is TRBJ2-1, the V gene TRBV15; possibly TRBD1 or TRBD2 for D (5 bases each). The CDR3 is made up of 15 amino acids. V lost 1 base to trimming and J lost 4 bases, with 11 bases between them. In germline, CDR1 is LNHNV, CDR2 YYDKDF (reference sequence). The CDR3 DNA reads as TGTGCCACCAGCAGAGGTGGGGGTATGTACAATGAGCAGTTCTTC. Translation gives CATSRGGGMYNEQFF.

This rearrangement joins TRBV4-1 to TRBJ2-1; 12 bases agree with TRBD2. Germline-derived CDR1 and CDR2 are MGHRA and YSYEKL. This CDR3 has 16 amino acids. V shed 3 bases, J shed 10 bases, and the junction held 10 bases outside the gene matches. CDR3 DNA: TGCGCCAGCAGCCAGGCTAGCGGGAGGGCCCGGGACGAGCAGTTCTTC. Translating it yields CASSQASGRARDEQFF.

This clonotype was recorded at least ten times. The chain has TRBV7-2 and TRBJ1-2, with unresolved D. V gave up 2 bases and J gave up 3 bases, with 10 bases separating them. Germline V CDR1 and CDR2: SGHTA, FQGNSA. The CDR3 totals 14 residues. CDR3 loop: CASSLSPRDYGYTF. The CDR3 DNA reads as TGTGCCAGCAGCTTATCGCCCCGGGACTATGGCTACACCTTC.